This TCR beta chain derives from a study of radiation and T cells in renal cell carcinoma. Study-wide results and limits: From baseline, blood top tumor clonotypes peaked at 2 weeks post-radiation.

Assay used: immunoSEQ multiplex PCR; TCRdb lists only in-frame clones, some missing. The profile shows about 64,000 clones, around 80% of them singletons. Noted time point: blood 4 weeks post-SBRT, at nephrectomy. Treatment described: 15 Gy SBRT to primary tumor, nephrectomy 4 weeks later. Nephrectomy followed 15 Gy stereotactic body radiation by 4 weeks. Blood was sampled at baseline, 2 weeks and 4 weeks after SBRT. This renal cell carcinoma was of the clear cell type. Comment on this clone: Its antigen remains unknown.

Deletions cut 3 bases from V and 2 bases from J, with 9 bases between. Germline CDR1 is LNHDA and CDR2 is SQIVND (reference sequence). The CDR3 runs to 14 residues. V usage is TRBV19 and J usage is TRBJ2-3; D perhaps matches TRBD2 (5 bases). The source material was blood, sampled from a patient whose treatment included radiotherapy and nephrectomy. The sequence was collected from a man in his fifties or sixties with renal cell carcinoma. Here the CDR3 DNA reads TGTGCCAGTAGTATCCCCGGGAACACAGATACGCAGTATTTT. It yields the protein CASSIPGNTDTQYF.